This T cell receptor beta chain was recorded in a study of STAT3 mutations in large granular lymphocyte leukemia. Looking at the study overall: Roughly half of the longitudinally sequenced T-LGLL patients carried detectable canonical activating STAT3 mutations.

On this clone: Its target is not known. One junction end does not reproduce the germline sequence, and a read error may be involved.

This CDR3 is built from 12 residues. CDR1 MNHEY and CDR2 SVGAGI come from the germline V gene. Here immunoSEQ multiplex PCR was the method, and the copy in TCRdb shows in-frame clones only, minus some. This sample has about 42,000 clones, with about 81% found just once. Study-wide points: Clonal expansion was inferred from other time points because no sample existed at each clone's first appearance. Every T-LGLL patient had at least one immunodominant TCRbeta clonotype. After therapy, 6 of 18 patients switched clonotypes, all new clones STAT3 wild type.

The genes are TRBV6-5 and TRBJ2-5; D gene unclear. This TCR derives from a human donor with T large granular lymphocyte leukemia. Some clones in this sample may be carry-over from other donors' samples. The specimen sequenced was PBMCs. The CDR3: CASRYPQGTQYF. The CDR3 region has the DNA TGTGCCAGCAGGTACCCTCAAGGGACCCAGTACTTC.